Below, 15 T cell receptor beta chains from the same sample are listed, as sequenced in a study of cytomegalovirus exposure and HLA in healthy donors. In the PCR, 60 Vbeta and 13 Jbeta primers were used. Repertoires were generated with immunoSEQ multiplex PCR, while TCRdb's copy carries only in-frame clones and drops some. Of about 140,000 clones listed, roughly 86% are singletons. Sequenced material: PBMCs. The receptors originated from a woman aged 40 to 49 in good health and CMV-seronegative.

V usage is TRBV7-9 and J usage is TRBJ2-2, with D possibly matching TRBD2 (6 bases). V dropped 5 bases and J dropped 4 bases, with 11 bases sitting between them. Per the germline V gene, CDR1 is SEHNR and CDR2 is FQNEAQ (reference sequence). The CDR3 is made up of 14 amino acids. CDR3 in amino acids: CASSLLATTGELFF. The CDR3 bases are TGTGCCAGCAGCCTCCTAGCGACCACCGGGGAGCTGTTTTTT. Full variable domain (outside the CDR3, taken from reference TRBV7-9 and TRBJ2-2): DTGVSQNPRHKITKRGQNVTFRCDPISEHNRLYWYRQTLGQGPEFLTYFQNEAQLEKSRLLSDRFSAERPKGSFSTLEIQRTEQGDSAMYLCASSLLATTGELFFGEGSRLTVL.

The rearrangement joins TRBV2 to TRBJ1-2; tentative D call: TRBD1 (5 bases). The germline CDR1 and CDR2 sequences are SNHLY and FYNNEI. The CDR3 loop spans 14 amino acids. Trimming pared 7 bases from V and 5 bases from J, leaving 17 bases between. CDR3 nucleotide sequence: TGTGCCAGCACCGAAGTAGGGGAAGGGTATGGCTACACCTTC. Its protein is CASTEVGEGYGYTF. Full variable domain (remainder filled in from reference TRBV2 and TRBJ1-2): EPEVTQTPSHQVTQMGQEVILRCVPISNHLYFYWYRQILGQKVEFLVSFYNNEISEKSEIFDDQFSVERPDGSNFTLKIRSTKLEDSAMYFCASTEVGEGYGYTFGSGTRLTVV.

The chain recombines TRBV2 with TRBJ2-1; TRBD2 matches 10 bases. The CDR3 contains 15 residues. Per the germline V gene, CDR1 is SNHLY and CDR2 is FYNNEI. J gave up 8 bases and V 5 bases, and 9 bases lay outside the gene matches. For the CDR3, the DNA is TGTGCCAGCAGTCCTAATCTAGCGGGAGTTGATGAGCAGTTCTTC. This encodes CASSPNLAGVDEQFF.

This clone was seen a few times. The chain recombines TRBV7-9 with TRBJ2-5; D is possibly TRBD1 (6 bases). The ends were cut back, 2 bases at V and 5 bases at J, with 15 bases in the middle. Germline V gene lookup returns CDR1 SEHNR and CDR2 FQNEAQ (reference sequence). The CDR3 spans 15 residues. CDR3 region: CASSLLGAEHETQYF. CDR3 DNA sequence: TGTGCCAGCAGCTTACTGGGGGCGGAACACGAGACCCAGTACTTC.

The V gene is TRBV2, the J gene TRBJ2-3; 7 bases are shared with TRBD1. The CDR3 sequence is 13 residues long. V dropped 4 bases and J dropped 4; count of bases not matched to a gene: 2. Germline CDR1 SNHLY, CDR2 FYNNEI. Written as DNA, the CDR3 is TGTGCCAGCAGTGGGGGGACAGCAGATACGCAGTATTTT. Protein sequence: CASSGGTADTQYF.

The chain recombines TRBV4-2 with TRBJ1-5, with a possible D match to TRBD1 (6 bases). V was clipped by 3 bases and J by 6 bases, with 15 bases between them. CDR1 and CDR2 (germline): LGHNA, YNFKEQ. There are 15 residues in the CDR3. CDR3 coding DNA: TGTGCCAGCAGCCAGGGTACAGGGTTGGCTCAGCCCCAGCATTTT. It codes for CASSQGTGLAQPQHF.

The chain uses TRBV9 and TRBJ2-1; no clear D gene. CDR3 length: 13 amino acids. The V gene lost 0 bases and the J gene lost 7 bases, with 8 bases spanning the gap. CDR1 SGDLS and CDR2 YYNGEE come from the germline V gene. CDR3 amino acids: CASSVVDWNEQFF. The CDR3 DNA sequence: TGTGCCAGCAGCGTAGTAGACTGGAATGAGCAGTTCTTC. Combining the CDR3 with reference TRBV9 and TRBJ2-1 gives the whole variable domain DSGVTQTPKHLITATGQRVTLRCSPRSGDLSVYWYQQSLDQGLQFLIQYYNGEERAKGNILERFSAQQFPDLHSELNLSSLELGDSALYFCASSVVDWNEQFFGPGTRLTVL.

This rearrangement joins TRBV28 to TRBJ2-5; TRBD1 matches 9 bases. The CDR3 runs 17 residues. Germline V CDR1 and CDR2: MDHEN, SYDVKM. After removal of 3 bases from V and 4 bases from J, the junction contained 12 bases not matched to a gene. The CDR3 nucleotides are TGTGCCAGCAGTTTTTTCTGGGGGACAGGGATGGGAGAGACCCAGTACTTC. Its protein is CASSFFWGTGMGETQYF.

V and J are TRBV30 and TRBJ2-2; D may be TRBD2 (6 bases). The CDR3 totals 16 residues. Germline loops: CDR1 GTSNPN, CDR2 SVGIG (reference sequence). The germline V and J ends were trimmed by 2 bases and 6 bases, with 19 bases remaining between them. The CDR3 bases are TGTGCCTGGAGTTTAGGAGGGTCGGATTATCCCGGGGAGCTGTTTTTT. This gives the protein CAWSLGGSDYPGELFF.

The gene calls are TRBV6-1 and TRBJ2-1; 13 nucleotides agree with TRBD2. Germline assignment: CDR1 MNHNS and CDR2 SASEGT. The CDR3 is 16 residues long. Unmatched junction bases numbered 2, after V lost 4 bases and J lost 2 bases. CDR3 bases: TGTGCCAGCAGTGCGGGACTAGCGGGAACCTACAATGAGCAGTTCTTC. Translated: CASSAGLAGTYNEQFF.

The chain is built from TRBV14 and TRBJ1-5; 7 positions agree with TRBD1. CDR3 length: 18 residues. The trim removed 4 bases at V and 1 base at J, leaving 13 bases unmatched. The germline V gene has CDR1 SGHDN and CDR2 FVKESK. The chain's CDR3 is CASSPDRIRVLSNQPQHF. As DNA, the CDR3 is TGTGCCAGCAGCCCGGACAGGATTCGGGTCTTAAGCAATCAGCCCCAGCATTTT.

The chain links TRBV5-4 to TRBJ2-7, with TRBD1 matching 8 bases. Germline CDR1 and CDR2: SGHNT and YYREEE (reference sequence). This CDR3 is 16 amino acids long. V was clipped by 3 bases and J by 3 bases; unmatched bases: 11. As DNA, the CDR3 is TGTGCCAGCAGCTCAGAAAGTACAGGGGGACACTACGAGCAGTACTTC. Its translation: CASSSESTGGHYEQYF.

The gene calls are TRBV4-2 and TRBJ2-2; no clear D. This CDR3 is built from 11 residues. Germline V gives CDR1 LGHNA, CDR2 YNFKEQ. V lost 1 base and J lost 9, with 3 bases in between. The CDR3 region has the DNA TGTGCCAGCAGCCAAGCCAGGGAGCTGTTTTTT. Its protein product is CASSQARELFF.

The chain combines TRBV27 with TRBJ2-7, with TRBD1 as a possible D gene (6 bases). V lost 6 bases and J 0 bases, leaving 9 bases between the germline ends. Germline V gene data show CDR1 as MNHEY and CDR2 as SMNVEV (reference sequence). The length of the CDR3 is 13 residues. The CDR3 DNA follows: TGTGCCAGCAGCCAGGGGAGCTCCTACGAGCAGTACTTC. Translating it yields CASSQGSSYEQYF.

The chain combines TRBV7-9 with TRBJ2-1; the match to TRBD2 covers 11 bases. With 3 bases clipped from V and 0 bases from J, the junction kept 7 bases outside the gene matches. Germline V lookup: CDR1 SEHNR, CDR2 FQNEAQ (reference sequence). This CDR3 is 18 amino acids long. CDR3 amino acids: CASSFGLAGLSSYNEQFF. The CDR3 DNA reads as TGTGCCAGCAGCTTTGGACTAGCGGGCCTTAGCTCCTACAATGAGCAGTTCTTC.